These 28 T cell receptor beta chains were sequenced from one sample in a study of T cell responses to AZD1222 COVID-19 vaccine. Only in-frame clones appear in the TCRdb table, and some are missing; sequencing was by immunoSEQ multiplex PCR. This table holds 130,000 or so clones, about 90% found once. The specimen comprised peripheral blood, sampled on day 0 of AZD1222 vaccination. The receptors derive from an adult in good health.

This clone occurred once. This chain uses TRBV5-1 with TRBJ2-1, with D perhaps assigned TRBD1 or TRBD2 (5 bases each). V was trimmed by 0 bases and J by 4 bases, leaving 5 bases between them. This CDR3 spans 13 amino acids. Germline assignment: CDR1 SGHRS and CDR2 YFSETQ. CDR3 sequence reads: CASSLGGYNEQFF. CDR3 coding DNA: TGCGCCAGCAGCTTGGGGGGGTACAATGAGCAGTTCTTC.

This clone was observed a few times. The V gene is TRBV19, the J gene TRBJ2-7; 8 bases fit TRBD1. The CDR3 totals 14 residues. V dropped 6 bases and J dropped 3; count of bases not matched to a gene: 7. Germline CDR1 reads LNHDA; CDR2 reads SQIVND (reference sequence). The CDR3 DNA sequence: TGTGCCAGTAGCGACAGGGGAAACTTCTACGAGCAGTACTTC. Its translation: CASSDRGNFYEQYF. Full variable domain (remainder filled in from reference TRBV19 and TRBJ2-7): DGGITQSPKYLFRKEGQNVTLSCEQNLNHDAMYWYRQDPGQGLRLIYYSQIVNDFQKGDIAEGYSVSREKKESFPLTVTSAQKNPTAFYLCASSDRGNFYEQYFGPGTRLTVT.

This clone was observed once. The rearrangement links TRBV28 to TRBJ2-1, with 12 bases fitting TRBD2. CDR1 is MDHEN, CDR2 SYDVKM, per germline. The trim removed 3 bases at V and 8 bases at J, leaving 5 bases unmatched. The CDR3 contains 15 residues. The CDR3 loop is CASSLETSGSYEQFF. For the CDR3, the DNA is TGTGCCAGCAGTTTGGAGACTAGCGGGAGCTATGAGCAGTTCTTC.

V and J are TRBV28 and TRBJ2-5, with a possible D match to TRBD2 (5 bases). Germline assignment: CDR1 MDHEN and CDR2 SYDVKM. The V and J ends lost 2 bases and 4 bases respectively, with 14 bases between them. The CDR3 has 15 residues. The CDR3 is CASSLEGAALETQYF. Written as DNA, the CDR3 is TGTGCCAGCAGTTTAGAGGGTGCCGCCCTAGAGACCCAGTACTTC.

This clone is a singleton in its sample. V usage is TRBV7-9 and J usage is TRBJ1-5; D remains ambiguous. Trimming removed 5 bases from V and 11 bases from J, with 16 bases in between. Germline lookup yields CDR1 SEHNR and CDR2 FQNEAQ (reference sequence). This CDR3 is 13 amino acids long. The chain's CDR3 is CASSRGGEWAQHF. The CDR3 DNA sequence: TGTGCCAGCAGCCGTGGCGGTGAGTGGGCCCAGCATTTT. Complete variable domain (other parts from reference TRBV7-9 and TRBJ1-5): DTGVSQNPRHKITKRGQNVTFRCDPISEHNRLYWYRQTLGQGPEFLTYFQNEAQLEKSRLLSDRFSAERPKGSFSTLEIQRTEQGDSAMYLCASSRGGEWAQHFGDGTRLSIL.

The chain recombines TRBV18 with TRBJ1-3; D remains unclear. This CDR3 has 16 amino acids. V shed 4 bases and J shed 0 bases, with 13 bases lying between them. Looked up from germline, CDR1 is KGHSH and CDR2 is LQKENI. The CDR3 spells CASSLSRTDSGNTIYF. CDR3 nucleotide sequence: TGTGCCAGCTCACTCAGTAGGACGGACTCTGGAAACACCATATATTTT.

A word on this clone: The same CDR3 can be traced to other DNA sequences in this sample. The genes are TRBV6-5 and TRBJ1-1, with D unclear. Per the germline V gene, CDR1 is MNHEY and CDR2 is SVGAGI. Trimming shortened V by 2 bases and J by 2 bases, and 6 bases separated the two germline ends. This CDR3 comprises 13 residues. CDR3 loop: CASSYSRNTEAFF. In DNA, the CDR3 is TGTGCCAGCAGTTACAGCCGAAACACTGAAGCTTTCTTT.

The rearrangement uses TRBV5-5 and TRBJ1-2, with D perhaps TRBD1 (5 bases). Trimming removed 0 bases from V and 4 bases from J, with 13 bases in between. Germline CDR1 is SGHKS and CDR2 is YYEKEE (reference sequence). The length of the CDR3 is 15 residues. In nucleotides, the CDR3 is TGTGCCAGCAGCTTGGCCAGGGCAGGGCCCTATGGCTACACCTTC. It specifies CASSLARAGPYGYTF. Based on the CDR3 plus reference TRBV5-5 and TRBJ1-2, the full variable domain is DAGVTQSPTHLIKTRGQQVTLRCSPISGHKSVSWYQQVLGQGPQFIFQYYEKEERGRGNFPDRFSARQFPNYSSELNVNALLLGDSALYLCASSLARAGPYGYTFGSGTRLTVV.

In nucleotides, the CDR3 is TGCGCCAGCAGCTTGGTTCAGGACAGTAGCTCCTACAATGAGCAGTTCTTC. It is translated as CASSLVQDSSSYNEQFF. This sequence joins TRBV5-1 and TRBJ2-1; weak D call: TRBD1 (6 bases). V lost 0 bases and J lost 0, with 13 bases in between. Germline-derived CDR1 and CDR2 are SGHRS and YFSETQ. The CDR3 spans 17 residues.

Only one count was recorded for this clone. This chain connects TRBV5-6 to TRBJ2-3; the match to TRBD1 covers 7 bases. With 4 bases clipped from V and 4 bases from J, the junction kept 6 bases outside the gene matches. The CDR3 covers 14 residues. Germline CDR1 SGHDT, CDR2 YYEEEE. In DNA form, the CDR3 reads TGTGCCAGCAGCGACAGGGATATTGCAGATACGCAGTATTTT. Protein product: CASSDRDIADTQYF.

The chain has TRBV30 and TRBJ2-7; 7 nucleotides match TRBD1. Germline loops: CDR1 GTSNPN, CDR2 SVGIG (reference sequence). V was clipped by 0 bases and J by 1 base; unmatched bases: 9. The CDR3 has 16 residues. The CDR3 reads CAWSVRGRGRSYEQYF. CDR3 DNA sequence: TGTGCCTGGAGTGTTCGCGGTAGGGGGCGATCCTACGAGCAGTACTTC.

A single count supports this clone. The CDR3 is CASSQLAGNSNEQFF. The CDR3 nucleotides are TGCGCCAGCAGCCAACTAGCGGGAAATAGCAATGAGCAGTTCTTC. V usage is TRBV5-1 and J usage is TRBJ2-1; 10 positions agree with TRBD2. The CDR3 consists of 15 residues. Per germline, CDR1 SGHRS and CDR2 YFSETQ. V was pared by 4 bases and J by 6 bases, with 7 bases of the junction left unmatched.

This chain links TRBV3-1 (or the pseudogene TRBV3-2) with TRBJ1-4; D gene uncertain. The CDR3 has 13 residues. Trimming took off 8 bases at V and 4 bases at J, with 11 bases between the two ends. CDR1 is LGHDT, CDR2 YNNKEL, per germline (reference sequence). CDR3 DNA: TGTGCCAGCCGGAGGGCGGATAATGAAAAACTGTTTTTT. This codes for CASRRADNEKLFF.

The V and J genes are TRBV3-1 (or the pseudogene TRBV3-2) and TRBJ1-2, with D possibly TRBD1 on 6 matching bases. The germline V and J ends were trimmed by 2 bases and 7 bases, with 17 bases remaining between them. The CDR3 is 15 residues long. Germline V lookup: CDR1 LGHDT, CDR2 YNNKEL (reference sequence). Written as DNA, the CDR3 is TGTGCCAGCAGCCAACCCCGAGGGGGAATTTCTGGCTACACCTTC. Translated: CASSQPRGGISGYTF.

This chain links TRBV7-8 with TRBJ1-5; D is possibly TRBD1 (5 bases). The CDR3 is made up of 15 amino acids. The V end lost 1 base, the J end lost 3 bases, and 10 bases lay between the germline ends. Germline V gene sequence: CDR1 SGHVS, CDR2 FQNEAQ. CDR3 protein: CASSLERGDNQPQHF. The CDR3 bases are TGTGCCAGCAGCTTAGAACGGGGGGACAATCAGCCCCAGCATTTT.

The CDR3 loop is CAWAIGTGNTDTQYF. The CDR3 DNA is TGTGCCTGGGCCATAGGGACAGGGAACACAGATACGCAGTATTTT. V and J are TRBV30 and TRBJ2-3, with 9 bases fitting TRBD1. The V gene end was trimmed by 5 bases and the J gene end by 2 bases; junction bases not matched to a gene: 8. This CDR3 has 15 amino acids. Per the germline V gene, CDR1 is GTSNPN and CDR2 is SVGIG (reference sequence).

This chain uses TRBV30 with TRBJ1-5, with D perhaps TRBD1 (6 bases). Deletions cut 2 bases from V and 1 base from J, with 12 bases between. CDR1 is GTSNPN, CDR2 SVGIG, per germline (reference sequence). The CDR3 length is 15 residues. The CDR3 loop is CAWSSTGFSNQPQHF. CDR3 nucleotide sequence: TGTGCCTGGAGTTCCACAGGGTTCAGCAATCAGCCCCAGCATTTT.

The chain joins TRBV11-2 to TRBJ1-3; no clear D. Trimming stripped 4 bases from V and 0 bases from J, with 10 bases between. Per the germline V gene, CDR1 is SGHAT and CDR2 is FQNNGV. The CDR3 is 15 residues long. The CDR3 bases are TGTGCCAGCAGCTCCGTGGCGGGCTCTGGAAACACCATATATTTT. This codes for CASSSVAGSGNTIYF.

CDR3: CASRLSPAGTVNTEAFF. DNA of the CDR3: TGTGCCAGTCGTCTATCCCCAGCCGGGACAGTGAACACTGAAGCTTTCTTT. J is TRBJ1-1 and V is TRBV19; 7 nucleotides match TRBD1. The V and J ends lost 8 bases and 0 bases, in that order; junction bases with no gene match: 15. This CDR3 comprises 17 residues. Per germline, CDR1 LNHDA and CDR2 SQIVND (reference sequence).

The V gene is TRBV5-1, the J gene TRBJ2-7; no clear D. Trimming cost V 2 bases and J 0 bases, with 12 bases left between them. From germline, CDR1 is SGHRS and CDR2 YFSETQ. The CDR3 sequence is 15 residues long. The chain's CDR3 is CASSLLGQSSYEQYF. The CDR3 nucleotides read TGCGCCAGCAGCTTACTGGGCCAGAGCTCCTACGAGCAGTACTTC.

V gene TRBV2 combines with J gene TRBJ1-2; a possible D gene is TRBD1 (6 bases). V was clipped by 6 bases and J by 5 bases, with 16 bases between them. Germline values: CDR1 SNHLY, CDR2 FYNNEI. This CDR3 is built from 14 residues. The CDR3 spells CASRETGPGYGYTF. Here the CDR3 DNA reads TGTGCCAGCAGGGAGACAGGCCCAGGGTATGGCTACACCTTC.

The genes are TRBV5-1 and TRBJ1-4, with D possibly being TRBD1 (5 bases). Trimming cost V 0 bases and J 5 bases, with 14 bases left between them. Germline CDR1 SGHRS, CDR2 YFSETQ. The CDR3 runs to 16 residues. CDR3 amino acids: CASSLGSGRRNEKLFF. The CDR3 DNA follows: TGCGCCAGCAGCTTGGGATCGGGACGGAGAAATGAAAAACTGTTTTTT. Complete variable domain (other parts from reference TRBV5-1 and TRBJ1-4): KAGVTQTPRYLIKTRGQQVTLSCSPISGHRSVSWYQQTPGQGLQFLFEYFSETQRNKGNFPGRFSGRQFSNSRSEMNVSTLELGDSALYLCASSLGSGRRNEKLFFGSGTQLSVL.

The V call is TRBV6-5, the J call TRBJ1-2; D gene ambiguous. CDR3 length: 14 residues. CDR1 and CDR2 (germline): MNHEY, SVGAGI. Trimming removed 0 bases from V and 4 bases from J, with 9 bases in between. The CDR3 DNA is TGTGCCAGCAGTTACTCGTCCAGGCGCTATGGCTACACCTTC. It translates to CASSYSSRRYGYTF.

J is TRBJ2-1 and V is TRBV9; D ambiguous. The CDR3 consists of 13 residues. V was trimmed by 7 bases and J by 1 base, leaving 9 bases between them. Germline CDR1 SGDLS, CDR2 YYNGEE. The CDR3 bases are TGTGCCAGCGGAGTCCCGTCCTACAATGAGCAGTTCTTC. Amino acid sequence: CASGVPSYNEQFF. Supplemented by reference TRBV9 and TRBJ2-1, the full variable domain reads DSGVTQTPKHLITATGQRVTLRCSPRSGDLSVYWYQQSLDQGLQFLIQYYNGEERAKGNILERFSAQQFPDLHSELNLSSLELGDSALYFCASGVPSYNEQFFGPGTRLTVL.

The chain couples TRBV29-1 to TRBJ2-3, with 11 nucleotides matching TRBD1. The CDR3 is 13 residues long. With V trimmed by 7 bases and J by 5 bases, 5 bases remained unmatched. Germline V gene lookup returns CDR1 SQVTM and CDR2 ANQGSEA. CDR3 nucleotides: TGCAGCGGCGGACAGGGGGCGCGAGATACGCAGTATTTT. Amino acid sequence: CSGGQGARDTQYF.

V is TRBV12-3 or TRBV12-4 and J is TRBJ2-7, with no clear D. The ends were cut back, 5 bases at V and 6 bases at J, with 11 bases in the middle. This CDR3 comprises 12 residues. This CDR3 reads CASSRFLAEQYF. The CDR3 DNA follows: TGTGCCAGCAGTCGGTTCCTGGCCGAGCAGTACTTC.

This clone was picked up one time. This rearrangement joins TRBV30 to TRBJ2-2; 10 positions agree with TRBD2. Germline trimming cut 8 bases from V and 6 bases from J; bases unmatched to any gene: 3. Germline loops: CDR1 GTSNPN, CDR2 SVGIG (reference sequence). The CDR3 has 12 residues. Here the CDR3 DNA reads TGTGCCGGGACTAGCGTCCCCGGGGAGCTGTTTTTT. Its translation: CAGTSVPGELFF.

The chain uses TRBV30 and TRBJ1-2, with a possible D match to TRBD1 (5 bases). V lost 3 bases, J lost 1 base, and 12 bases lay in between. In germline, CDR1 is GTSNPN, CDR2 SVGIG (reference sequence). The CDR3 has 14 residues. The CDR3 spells CAWRGQGLNYGYTF. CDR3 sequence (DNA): TGTGCCTGGAGGGGGCAGGGCCTTAACTATGGCTACACCTTC.